This T cell receptor (beta chain) was obtained from a study of T cells in localized non-small cell lung cancer. Clones were sequenced by immunoSEQ multiplex PCR, and TCRdb holds only the in-frame ones, with some missing. The sample yields almost 40,000 clones, 86% seen once. The V gene's germline CDR1 is SGHTS and CDR2 YDEGEE. V dropped 0 bases and J dropped 8 bases, with 1 base sitting between them. The CDR3 spans 10 residues. The receptor comes from a male donor aged 60 or older with stage II lung adenocarcinoma. V is TRBV5-8 and J is TRBJ2-3; D is unclear. The sequenced sample was peripheral blood mononuclear cells, obtained before any cancer treatment. CDR3 DNA sequence: TGTGCCAGCAGCTTGGGTACGCAGTATTTT. This gives the protein CASSLGTQYF.